This T cell receptor beta chain was obtained from a study of blood T cell repertoires in COVID-19. About the study: The United States, Italy and Spain supplied acute and convalescent COVID-19 samples. In each case, the material was cDNA or gDNA derived from T cells, B-cell-depleted T cells, or PBMCs.

Authors' data handling: Counts of nucleated cells, estimated from reference gene primer amplification, were obtained. Only in-frame clones appear in the TCRdb table, and some are missing; sequencing was by immunoSEQ multiplex PCR. For V, J and clone size, that table is used; D and trimming come from the DNA. The data show about 110,000 clones, 69% seen once. The CDR3 is 16 residues long. J lost 3 bases, V lost 0 bases, and 1 base had no gene match. Germline loops: CDR1 SGHNT, CDR2 YYREEE (reference sequence). Sample: peripheral blood. The sequence was obtained from a man older than 75 with acute or convalescent COVID-19. The chain combines TRBV5-4 with TRBJ2-1; 12 nucleotides agree with TRBD2. CDR3 loop: CASSLGLAGVYNEQFF. The CDR3 DNA is TGTGCCAGCAGCTTGGGACTAGCGGGAGTCTACAATGAGCAGTTCTTC.